The 32 T cell receptor beta chains below all came from one sample that was sequenced in a study of T-cell memory formation after mild COVID-19. MiXCR, applied by TCRdb to the 5' RACE reads, yields one record per CDR3 protein. The sample has roughly 120,000 distinct CDR3 sequences; 20% to 25% are singletons. The sample taken for sequencing was PBMCs or a T cell subset sorted from them (not recorded which). Receptor source: a man aged 18 to 29 who had mild COVID-19 (a few samples of this study predate the infection). Cell type and time point are not known.

This clonotype came up a few times. The rearrangement links TRBV29-1 to TRBJ2-1; D may correspond to TRBD1 or TRBD2 (6 bases each). CDR3 length: 15 amino acids. Germline V gives CDR1 SQVTM, CDR2 ANQGSEA. The V gene lost 2 bases and the J gene lost 0 bases, with 11 bases spanning the gap. CDR3 sequence: CSVETGASSYNEQFF. For the CDR3, the DNA is TGCAGCGTTGAAACGGGGGCCAGCTCCTACAATGAGCAGTTCTTC.

This clonotype was observed at least ten times. The rearrangement joins TRBV7-9 to TRBJ2-7; weak D call: TRBD1 (5 bases). V lost 3 bases, J lost 3 bases, and 9 bases lay in between. This CDR3 is built from 13 residues. Germline CDR1 is SEHNR and CDR2 is FQNEAQ (reference sequence). CDR3 protein: CASSFQGLYEQYV. Here the CDR3 DNA reads TGTGCCAGCAGCTTCCAGGGTCTCTACGAGCAGTACGTC.

This clonotype was seen a handful of times. The chain recombines TRBV6-2 or TRBV6-3 with TRBJ2-5, with TRBD2 identical over 10 bases. V shed 6 bases, J shed 0 bases, and the junction held 4 bases outside the gene matches. In germline, CDR1 is MNHEY, CDR2 SVGEGT. CDR3 length: 15 amino acids. The DNA for the CDR3 is TGTGCCAGCAGCGCCGGACTAGCGGACCAAGAGACCCAGTACTTC. Amino acids: CASSAGLADQETQYF.

The gene calls are TRBV29-1 and TRBJ2-4; 7 nucleotides line up with TRBD1. The CDR3 is made up of 12 amino acids. Germline loops: CDR1 SQVTM, CDR2 ANQGSEA. Trimming cost V 7 bases and J 3 bases; bases outside gene matches: 3. The CDR3 sequence: CSGRTGKNIQYF. In DNA form, the CDR3 reads TGCAGCGGTCGGACAGGCAAAAACATTCAGTACTTC.

This chain uses TRBV7-9 with TRBJ1-2; possibly TRBD1 for D (6 bases). The CDR3 is 12 residues long. V lost 8 bases and J 8 bases, leaving 15 bases between the germline ends. Germline loops: CDR1 SEHNR, CDR2 FQNEAQ (reference sequence). CDR3 sequence reads: CASWWQGKGYTF. The CDR3 nucleotides are TGTGCCAGCTGGTGGCAGGGGAAAGGCTACACCTTC.

In its sample, this clonotype was seen many times. V is TRBV4-3 and J is TRBJ2-3; possible D gene TRBD2, 5 bases. Germline V CDR1 and CDR2: LGHNA, YSLEER. Trimming took 1 base from V and 0 from J, leaving 14 bases between them. The CDR3 sequence is 17 residues long. In DNA, the CDR3 is TGCGCCAGCAGCCAAGTCGGCGGGTTCGCTAGCACAGATACGCAGTATTTT. Translated: CASSQVGGFASTDTQYF.

This clonotype was found a few times. The V call is TRBV5-5, the J call TRBJ2-2; D might be TRBD2 (6 bases). V was clipped by 4 bases and J by 4 bases, with 20 bases between them. This CDR3 is built from 17 residues. Germline V lookup: CDR1 SGHKS, CDR2 YYEKEE (reference sequence). The CDR3 DNA follows: TGTGCCAGCAGCGTGTCAGGCGGGGAAATTGGCACCGGGGAGCTGTTTTTT. Its protein is CASSVSGGEIGTGELFF.

The chain links TRBV7-9 to TRBJ2-3, with D perhaps TRBD1 or TRBD2 (6 bases each). Trimming stripped 9 bases from V and 2 bases from J, with 18 bases between. The CDR3 contains 15 residues. Germline lookup yields CDR1 SEHNR and CDR2 FQNEAQ (reference sequence). CDR3 amino acids: CASPQTGAVTDTQYF. CDR3 in DNA: TGTGCCAGTCCTCAGACGGGGGCCGTCACAGATACGCAGTATTTT.

The V call is TRBV4-1, the J call TRBJ1-3, with a possible D match to TRBD1 (6 bases). V lost 5 bases and J lost 3, with 17 bases in between. This CDR3 has 16 amino acids. Per germline, CDR1 MGHRA and CDR2 YSYEKL. The chain's CDR3 is CASSISTGAVGNTIYF. The CDR3 DNA reads TGCGCCAGCAGCATTAGTACGGGGGCCGTTGGAAACACCATATATTTT.

This clonotype was detected only a few times. The chain couples TRBV6-2 or TRBV6-3 to TRBJ2-1; D not certain. The CDR3 extends over 16 amino acids. V was cut by 2 bases and J by 1 base, with 12 bases left in between. The germline V gene encodes CDR1 MNHEY and CDR2 SVGEGT. The CDR3 is CASSYRVGTSYNEQFF. The CDR3 DNA follows: TGTGCCAGCAGTTACAGGGTAGGCACGTCCTACAATGAGCAGTTCTTC.

The chain has TRBV6-4 and TRBJ2-1; maybe TRBD2 (7 bases). The length of the CDR3 is 14 residues. Looked up from germline, CDR1 is MRHNA and CDR2 is SNTAGT. The ends were cut back, 0 bases at V and 7 bases at J, with 10 bases in the middle. CDR3 amino acids: CASSDSGGPNEQFF. CDR3 DNA: TGTGCCAGCAGTGACTCGGGGGGGCCTAATGAGCAGTTCTTC.

The chain links TRBV28 to TRBJ1-5; D unresolved. Deletions cut 4 bases from V and 0 bases from J, with 10 bases between. The CDR3 consists of 15 residues. Per germline, CDR1 MDHEN and CDR2 SYDVKM. CDR3 loop: CASSWGAYSNQPQHF. CDR3 coding DNA: TGTGCCAGCAGTTGGGGAGCATATAGCAATCAGCCCCAGCATTTT.

This CDR3 is CASSVFVGGTEAFF. CDR3 nucleotide sequence: TGTGCCAGCAGCGTTTTTGTGGGGGGCACTGAAGCTTTCTTT. The genes are TRBV9 and TRBJ1-1; maybe TRBD1 (5 bases). The CDR3 consists of 14 residues. The germline V and J ends were trimmed by 2 bases and 4 bases, with 12 bases remaining between them. Germline loops: CDR1 SGDLS, CDR2 YYNGEE.

The genes are TRBV20-1 and TRBJ2-2, with 7 bases lining up with TRBD1. CDR1 DFQATT and CDR2 SNEGSKA come from the germline V gene (reference sequence). The CDR3 spans 13 residues. Trimming removed 6 bases from V and 6 bases from J; junction bases left unmatched: 7. This CDR3 reads CSARDREPGELFF. Written as DNA, the CDR3 is TGCAGTGCGCGAGACAGGGAGCCCGGGGAGCTGTTTTTT.

This sequence joins TRBV7-9 and TRBJ1-4; TRBD1 agrees at 9 bases. With 5 bases clipped from V and 7 bases from J, the junction kept 8 bases outside the gene matches. The CDR3 consists of 15 residues. Germline V gene lookup returns CDR1 SEHNR and CDR2 FQNEAQ (reference sequence). The CDR3: CASSLTGGSGEKLFF. The CDR3 bases are TGTGCCAGCAGCCTGACAGGGGGGTCAGGTGAAAAACTGTTTTTT. Looking up the rest from reference TRBV7-9 and TRBJ1-4 gives the full variable domain: DTGVSQNPRHKITKRGQNVTFRCDPISEHNRLYWYRQTLGQGPEFLTYFQNEAQLEKSRLLSDRFSAERPKGSFSTLEIQRTEQGDSAMYLCASSLTGGSGEKLFFGSGTQLSVL.

The chain links TRBV4-1 to TRBJ2-6; D is ambiguous. The CDR3 length is 18 residues. With 0 bases removed from V and 3 bases from J, the gap between germline ends came to 15 bases. Germline lookup yields CDR1 MGHRA and CDR2 YSYEKL. CDR3 nucleotides: TGCGCCAGCAGCCAAGATCCCCCAGATCTACTTGGGGCCAACGTCCTGACTTTC. Protein product: CASSQDPPDLLGANVLTF.

The chain joins TRBV7-9 to TRBJ2-5; 12 bases fit TRBD2. With V trimmed by 4 bases and J by 2 bases, 8 bases remained unmatched. Germline V gives CDR1 SEHNR, CDR2 FQNEAQ (reference sequence). This CDR3 spans 17 amino acids. The DNA of the CDR3 is TGTGCCAGCAGCTCCCATCGGACTAGCGGGGAACAAGAGACCCAGTACTTC. Translation: CASSSHRTSGEQETQYF.

The chain couples TRBV12-3 or TRBV12-4 to TRBJ2-3; 8 bases match TRBD2. The CDR3 has 14 amino acids. V lost 2 bases to trimming and J lost 8 bases; unmatched junction nucleotides: 6. CDR3 sequence reads: CASSLRTSWGTQYF. CDR3 DNA: TGTGCCAGCAGTTTAAGGACTAGCTGGGGTACGCAGTATTTT.

This clonotype came up a few times. This chain connects TRBV10-3 to TRBJ2-3; 11 nucleotides line up with TRBD2. This CDR3 comprises 15 residues. The J segment lost 1 base and the V segment lost 6 bases, leaving 3 bases of the junction unmatched. Germline V gene data show CDR1 as ENHRY and CDR2 as SYGVKD. In DNA, the CDR3 is TGTGCCATCAGGGGGGGACTAGCGGGCACAGATACGCAGTATTTT. It codes for CAIRGGLAGTDTQYF.

J is TRBJ2-5 and V is TRBV6-5, with 9 nucleotides matching TRBD2. V was pared by 2 bases and J by 0 bases, with 1 base of the junction left unmatched. The CDR3 spans 15 residues. CDR1 is MNHEY, CDR2 SVGAGI, per germline. CDR3 bases: TGTGCCAGCAGTTACAGCGGGGGGTACCAAGAGACCCAGTACTTC. Amino acids: CASSYSGGYQETQYF.

The chain recombines TRBV6-5 with TRBJ2-5; TRBD2 matches at 13 bases. Germline V CDR1 and CDR2: MNHEY, SVGAGI. This CDR3 comprises 15 residues. Unmatched junction bases numbered 1, after V lost 4 bases and J lost 2 bases. The CDR3 is CASSSGLAGQETQYF. For the CDR3, the DNA is TGTGCCAGCAGTTCGGGACTAGCGGGGCAAGAGACCCAGTACTTC.

The genes are TRBV5-1 and TRBJ2-7, with TRBD1 identical over 8 bases. The CDR3 is made up of 15 amino acids. Looked up from germline, CDR1 is SGHRS and CDR2 is YFSETQ. The ends lost 3 bases at V and 5 bases at J; junction bases unmatched: 10. The CDR3 nucleotides read TGCGCCAGCAGCTCTAACGGACAGGGTGGCGACGAGCAGTACGTC. It codes for CASSSNGQGGDEQYV.

This sequence joins TRBV19 and TRBJ2-4; a possible D gene is TRBD2 (6 bases). Germline values: CDR1 LNHDA, CDR2 SQIVND (reference sequence). Trimming shortened V by 5 bases and J by 9 bases, and 20 bases separated the two germline ends. The CDR3 spans 15 residues. This chain's CDR3 is CASSLADDRLSIQYF. CDR3 in DNA: TGTGCCAGTAGTTTAGCGGACGATAGGCTGAGCATTCAGTACTTC.

The genes are TRBV12-3 or TRBV12-4 and TRBJ2-1; D unclear. Trimming cost V 6 bases and J 6 bases, with 12 bases left between them. The CDR3 length is 13 residues. This CDR3 is CASSSRRSNEQFF. The CDR3, as DNA: TGTGCCAGCAGCTCTCGACGGAGCAATGAGCAGTTCTTC.

This clonotype was counted between two and nine times. The V and J genes are TRBV7-9 and TRBJ1-2; D gene ambiguous. The CDR3 totals 15 residues. Germline assignment: CDR1 SEHNR and CDR2 FQNEAQ (reference sequence). V was cut by 4 bases and J by 0 bases, with 12 bases left in between. The CDR3 loop is CASSSSGQANYGYTF. The CDR3 nucleotides are TGTGCCAGCAGCTCCTCCGGGCAGGCTAACTATGGCTACACCTTC.

This chain connects TRBV29-1 to TRBJ2-1; TRBD2 matches 7 bases. This CDR3 spans 14 amino acids. The V and J ends lost 4 bases and 2 bases, in that order; junction bases with no gene match: 5. Per germline, CDR1 SQVTM and CDR2 ANQGSEA. The chain's CDR3 is CSVARGVPYNEQFF. The CDR3 coding sequence is TGCAGCGTTGCCCGGGGGGTACCCTACAATGAGCAGTTCTTC.

This chain links TRBV28 with TRBJ1-1, with D tentatively TRBD1 (6 bases). The CDR3 is 17 residues long. The V end was cut by 7 bases, the J end by 3 bases, with 24 bases between. From germline, CDR1 is MDHEN and CDR2 SYDVKM. DNA for the CDR3: TGTGCCAGCACCCCACCACCCCACATGACAGGTTACACTGAAGCTTTCTTT. Amino acids: CASTPPPHMTGYTEAFF.

This clonotype was detected a few times. The chain is built from TRBV4-3 and TRBJ1-1, with 7 bases lining up with TRBD1. The V segment lost 4 bases and the J segment 4 bases; nucleotides outside the gene matches: 6. The germline V gene encodes CDR1 LGHNA and CDR2 YSLEER. The CDR3 covers 14 residues. The CDR3 coding sequence is TGCGCCAGCAGCCCGGACAGGCGGGCCACTGAAGCTTTCTTT. This encodes CASSPDRRATEAFF.

This clonotype was detected a few times. This chain uses TRBV7-9 with TRBJ2-5, with D possibly being TRBD1 (5 bases). The CDR3 is 14 residues long. Germline V gene sequence: CDR1 SEHNR, CDR2 FQNEAQ (reference sequence). V lost 5 bases and J 1 base, leaving 11 bases between the germline ends. The CDR3 loop reads CASSPPQVQETQYF. Written as DNA, the CDR3 is TGTGCCAGCAGCCCGCCACAGGTCCAAGAGACCCAGTACTTC.

This clonotype has a handful of counts. The chain has TRBV6-2 or TRBV6-3 and TRBJ2-1; 7 nucleotides match TRBD2. Germline V gene sequence: CDR1 MNHEY, CDR2 SVGEGT. V was pared by 4 bases and J by 3 bases, with 6 bases of the junction left unmatched. CDR3 length equals 15 residues. In DNA, the CDR3 is TGTGCCAGCAGTTCGTCCGGCGGGGGCTACAATGAGCAGTTCTTC. Translation gives CASSSSGGGYNEQFF.

This chain links TRBV29-1 with TRBJ2-5; a possible D gene is TRBD1 (5 bases). Trimming stripped 6 bases from V and 0 bases from J, with 11 bases between. The CDR3 loop spans 13 amino acids. Per the germline V gene, CDR1 is SQVTM and CDR2 is ANQGSEA. The CDR3 protein is CSVIRVNQETQYF. The CDR3, as DNA: TGCAGCGTGATCAGGGTCAACCAAGAGACCCAGTACTTC.

The DNA of the CDR3 is TGTGCCAGCAGTTCCGGACAGGCACTCCAGCCCCAGCATTTT. As protein: CASSSGQALQPQHF. The V and J genes are TRBV12-3 or TRBV12-4 and TRBJ1-5, with 7 bases identical to TRBD1. This CDR3 spans 14 amino acids. The junction had 7 bases not matched to a gene; V was cut back by 4 bases and J by 7 bases.